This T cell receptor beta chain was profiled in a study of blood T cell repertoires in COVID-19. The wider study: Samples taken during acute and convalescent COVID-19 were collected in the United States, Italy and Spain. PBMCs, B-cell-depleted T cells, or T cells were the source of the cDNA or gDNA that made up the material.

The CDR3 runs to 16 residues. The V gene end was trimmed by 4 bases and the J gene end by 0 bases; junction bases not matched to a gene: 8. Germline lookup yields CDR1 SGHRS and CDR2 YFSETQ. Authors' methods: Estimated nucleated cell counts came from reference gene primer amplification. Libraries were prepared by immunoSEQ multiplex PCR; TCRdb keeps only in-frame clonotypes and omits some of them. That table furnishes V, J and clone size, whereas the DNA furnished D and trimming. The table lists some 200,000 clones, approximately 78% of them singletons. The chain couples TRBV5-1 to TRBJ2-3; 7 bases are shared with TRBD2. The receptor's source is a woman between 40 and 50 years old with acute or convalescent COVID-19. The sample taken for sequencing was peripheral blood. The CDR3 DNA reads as TGCGCCAGCAGCCAGTCTAGCGGAACTAGCACAGATACGCAGTATTTT. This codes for CASSQSSGTSTDTQYF.